The 25 T cell receptor beta chains below were found in one sample sequenced in a study of blood T cell repertoires in COVID-19. Here immunoSEQ multiplex PCR was the method, and the copy in TCRdb shows in-frame clones only, minus some. The sample shows roughly 250,000 clones, approximately 80% of them seen only once. Input material: peripheral blood. The receptors come from a human donor in a cohort sampled during active COVID-19.

J is TRBJ2-1 and V is TRBV10-3; TRBD1 matches 7 bases. Unmatched junction bases numbered 8, after V lost 0 bases and J lost 6 bases. In germline, CDR1 is ENHRY, CDR2 SYGVKD. This CDR3 spans 16 amino acids. CDR3 residues: CAISESFVQGINEQFF. The CDR3 DNA is TGTGCCATCAGTGAGTCGTTTGTACAGGGGATCAATGAGCAGTTCTTC.

The chain combines TRBV5-1 with TRBJ2-7; D may be TRBD1 (6 bases). Trimming shortened V by 0 bases and J by 10 bases, and 14 bases separated the two germline ends. This CDR3 has 13 residues. Germline V gene sequence: CDR1 SGHRS, CDR2 YFSETQ. The CDR3 DNA reads TGCGCCAGCAGCTTGGAAGCACAGGGTAGACAGTACTTC. Its translation is CASSLEAQGRQYF.

This chain joins TRBV4-1 and TRBJ1-1, with D tentatively TRBD1 (5 bases). The CDR3 spans 18 residues. Germline lookup yields CDR1 MGHRA and CDR2 YSYEKL. V gave up 0 bases and J gave up 1 base, with 18 bases separating them. The CDR3 here is CASSQDSILGGRNTEAFF. The CDR3 nucleotides read TGCGCCAGCAGCCAAGATTCTATTCTCGGGGGGAGGAACACTGAAGCTTTCTTT.

This clone showed up just a few times. The chain is built from TRBV9 and TRBJ2-7, with TRBD2 matching 10 bases. The CDR3 sequence is 15 residues long. Germline CDR1 and CDR2: SGDLS and YYNGEE. The ends lost 0 bases at V and 6 bases at J; junction bases unmatched: 6. CDR3 sequence (DNA): TGTGCCAGCAGCGTAGGTCTAGCGGGAGAGTCCGAGCAGTACTTC. Protein product: CASSVGLAGESEQYF.

The J gene is TRBJ2-2, the V gene TRBV5-1; 7 bases fit TRBD2. The germline gives CDR1 SGHRS, CDR2 YFSETQ. This CDR3 is 15 amino acids long. The V and J ends lost 5 bases and 1 base, in that order; junction bases with no gene match: 5. CDR3 DNA sequence: TGCGCCAGCAGGTCAATAGCGGGGAACACCGGGGAGCTGTTTTTT. Amino acids: CASRSIAGNTGELFF.

This clone has just a few counts. The chain couples TRBV11-2 to TRBJ1-2; TRBD1 might be the D (5 bases). Trimming took 0 bases from V and 2 from J, leaving 16 bases between them. Germline V gene data show CDR1 as SGHAT and CDR2 as FQNNGV. CDR3 length: 17 amino acids. CDR3 in DNA: TGTGCCAGCAGCTTAGAATTGTCATGGGGCTCCAACTATGGCTACACCTTC. This sequence encodes CASSLELSWGSNYGYTF.

The V and J genes are TRBV28 and TRBJ2-1, with 10 bases lining up with TRBD2. The CDR3 covers 17 residues. V lost 2 bases to trimming and J lost 3 bases; unmatched junction nucleotides: 7. CDR1 and CDR2 (germline): MDHEN, SYDVKM. The CDR3 reads CASSLESSGGFYNEQFF. The CDR3 DNA follows: TGTGCCAGCAGTTTAGAATCTAGCGGGGGTTTCTACAATGAGCAGTTCTTC.

The chain recombines TRBV6-2 or TRBV6-3 with TRBJ2-7, with TRBD1 matching 7 bases. The CDR3 loop spans 16 amino acids. Germline CDR1 MNHEY, CDR2 SVGEGT. V shed 6 bases, J shed 1 base, and the junction held 12 bases outside the gene matches. The CDR3 sequence: CASRPPPGTASYEQYF. In nucleotides, the CDR3 is TGTGCCAGCAGACCTCCCCCTGGGACAGCGTCCTACGAGCAGTACTTC.

The chain joins TRBV28 to TRBJ1-2; TRBD1 aligns across 9 bases. V lost 10 bases, J lost 0 bases, and 9 bases stayed unmatched. The germline CDR1 and CDR2 sequences are MDHEN and SYDVKM. CDR3 size: 15 residues. This CDR3 reads CATLQGARSNYGYTF. The DNA for the CDR3 is TGTGCCACCTTACAGGGGGCAAGATCTAACTATGGCTACACCTTC.

The gene calls are TRBV10-2 and TRBJ1-1; TRBD1 matches at 7 bases. Trimming at V came to 6 bases and at J to 0 bases, leaving 22 bases not matched to a gene. The length of the CDR3 is 20 residues. CDR1 WSHSY and CDR2 SAAADI come from the germline V gene. In DNA form, the CDR3 reads TGCGCCAGCAGCCTCTCGACAGGGCCGGGAGGGCCCCCTATGAACACTGAAGCTTTCTTT. Translated, it gives CASSLSTGPGGPPMNTEAFF.

CDR3 loop: CASSEWSTEAFF. The DNA of the CDR3 is TGCGCCAGCAGTGAGTGGAGCACTGAAGCTTTCTTT. The chain recombines TRBV10-2 with TRBJ1-1; D not resolved. The CDR3 totals 12 residues. Trimming removed 1 base from V and 4 bases from J, with 4 bases in between. The V gene's germline CDR1 is WSHSY and CDR2 SAAADI.

Concerning this clone itself: The junction does not match germline at one end; this may be a read error. This chain uses TRBV7-7 with TRBJ2-2; TRBD2 might be the D (6 bases). The CDR3 has 18 amino acids. In germline, CDR1 is SSHAT, CDR2 FNYEAQ (reference sequence). The CDR3 sequence: CASSFYAGPQDNTGELFF. Here the CDR3 DNA reads TGTGCTAGCAGCTTCTATGCGGGACCGCAGGATAACACCGGGGAGCTGTTTTTT.

The chain links TRBV3-1 (or the pseudogene TRBV3-2) to TRBJ1-3; D gene ambiguous. Germline V CDR1 and CDR2: LGHDT, YNNKEL (reference sequence). This CDR3 region has 17 residues. V was shortened by 2 bases and J by 0 bases, with 14 bases between the two germline ends. CDR3 sequence reads: CASSQRFVGSSGNTIYF. CDR3 bases: TGTGCCAGCAGCCAAAGGTTCGTAGGGAGCTCTGGAAACACCATATATTTT.

This rearrangement joins TRBV7-8 to TRBJ1-6; no clear D. V was trimmed by 0 bases and J by 11 bases, leaving 14 bases between them. CDR3 size: 15 residues. Germline assignment: CDR1 SGHVS and CDR2 FQNEAQ. CDR3 region: CASSLAFQTRTPLHF. Written as DNA, the CDR3 is TGTGCCAGCAGCTTAGCTTTTCAGACTAGGACACCCCTCCACTTT.

This chain connects TRBV3-1 (or the pseudogene TRBV3-2) to TRBJ2-7; tentative D call: TRBD2 (6 bases). Germline V gene sequence: CDR1 LGHDT, CDR2 YNNKEL (reference sequence). V lost 3 bases, J lost 0 bases, and 12 bases lay in between. CDR3 length: 15 amino acids. This chain's CDR3 is CASSQGSGSSYEQYF. CDR3 nucleotides: TGTGCCAGCAGCCAGGGTAGCGGAAGCTCCTACGAGCAGTACTTC.

The chain has TRBV28 and TRBJ2-7; a possible D gene is TRBD2 (5 bases). The CDR3 totals 13 residues. Germline V gene data show CDR1 as MDHEN and CDR2 as SYDVKM. Trimming left V 10 bases short and J 0 bases short, with 13 bases between. DNA of the CDR3: TGTGCCACCCTAGGTGGGAGCTCCTACGAGCAGTACTTC. Protein: CATLGGSSYEQYF.

V is TRBV7-9 and J is TRBJ2-1; TRBD2 agrees at 8 bases. This CDR3 has 15 amino acids. Trimming took 5 bases from V and 2 from J; bases not matched to a gene: 5. Germline V gives CDR1 SEHNR, CDR2 FQNEAQ (reference sequence). The CDR3: CASSPSGYAYNEQFF. The CDR3 coding sequence is TGTGCCAGCAGCCCTAGCGGGTACGCCTACAATGAGCAGTTCTTC.

This clone was seen just once. The chain joins TRBV5-5 to TRBJ2-3; TRBD1 matches 7 bases. Germline-derived CDR1 and CDR2 are SGHKS and YYEKEE (reference sequence). With V trimmed by 4 bases and J by 7 bases, 3 bases remained unmatched. The CDR3 runs 12 residues. The DNA for the CDR3 is TGTGCCAGCAGCGTACAGGGGTATACGCAGTATTTT. Translating it yields CASSVQGYTQYF.

The chain has TRBV6-2 or TRBV6-3 and TRBJ2-5; D is undetermined. V was cut by 2 bases and J by 3 bases, with 10 bases left in between. This CDR3 contains 14 residues. Per germline, CDR1 MNHEY and CDR2 SVGEGT. The DNA of the CDR3 is TGTGCCAGCAGTTACCCCCCGGGTAAAGAGACCCAGTACTTC. It translates to CASSYPPGKETQYF.

The chain uses TRBV7-2 and TRBJ2-5, with 11 nucleotides matching TRBD2. V dropped 1 base and J dropped 2; count of bases not matched to a gene: 6. CDR1 is SGHTA, CDR2 FQGNSA, per germline. The CDR3 runs 17 residues. In DNA, the CDR3 is TGTGCCAGCAGCTTAGTCGGAAGGACTAGCGGGCAAGAGACCCAGTACTTC. It codes for CASSLVGRTSGQETQYF. The full variable domain, rest sourced from reference TRBV7-2 and TRBJ2-5, is GAGVSQSPSNKVTEKGKDVELRCDPISGHTALYWYRQSLGQGLEFLIYFQGNSAPDKSGLPSDRFSAERTGGSVSTLTIQRTQQEDSAVYLCASSLVGRTSGQETQYFGPGTRLLVL.

The rearrangement joins TRBV10-3 to TRBJ1-2; no definite D call. Germline CDR1 ENHRY, CDR2 SYGVKD. Trimming took 4 bases from V and 2 from J, leaving 14 bases between them. This CDR3 has 15 amino acids. The CDR3 here is CAISASLGWNYGYTF. As DNA, the CDR3 is TGTGCCATCAGTGCGAGCCTCGGTTGGAACTATGGCTACACCTTC.

The gene calls are TRBV28 and TRBJ1-1; possibly TRBD1 for D (5 bases). CDR3 length: 15 residues. With 6 bases removed from V and 1 base from J, the gap between germline ends came to 15 bases. The V gene's germline CDR1 is MDHEN and CDR2 SYDVKM. The CDR3 DNA reads as TGTGCCAGCAGGCCAGCCCGACAGACGAACACTGAAGCTTTCTTT. Translated: CASRPARQTNTEAFF.

The CDR3 DNA reads as TGTGCCAGCTCACCAATTACCGGGACAGGGGATGGCTACACCTTC. Protein product: CASSPITGTGDGYTF. This sequence joins TRBV18 and TRBJ1-2; the match to TRBD1 covers 10 bases. Trimming at V came to 2 bases and at J to 6 bases, leaving 6 bases not matched to a gene. This CDR3 contains 15 residues. The germline V gene has CDR1 KGHSH and CDR2 LQKENI.

The V and J genes are TRBV10-2 and TRBJ2-5; D is perhaps TRBD1 (5 bases). Germline values: CDR1 WSHSY, CDR2 SAAADI. This CDR3 has 13 residues. Between the trimmed V and J ends, which lost 5 bases and 1 base, there was a span of 8 bases. This CDR3 is CASSRQSQETQYF. The CDR3 coding sequence is TGCGCCAGCAGTAGACAGTCCCAAGAGACCCAGTACTTC.

V gene TRBV4-2 combines with J gene TRBJ2-7; perhaps TRBD1 as D (7 bases). Trimming shortened V by 6 bases and J by 4 bases, and 19 bases separated the two germline ends. The CDR3 covers 15 residues. Germline V gives CDR1 LGHNA, CDR2 YNFKEQ. This CDR3 reads CASSLHGQGGYEQYF. The CDR3 nucleotides are TGTGCCAGCAGTCTACACGGGCAGGGGGGATACGAGCAGTACTTC.